The source of this T cell receptor (beta chain) is a study of identical twins. Template switching created a universal primer site, and the cDNA included unique molecular identifiers. TCRdb reprocessed the 5' RACE reads via MiXCR and lists one record per CDR3 protein. The sample lists fewer than 250,000 distinct CDR3 sequences, around 7.6% occurring once. Overall study findings and caveats: Insertions were reduced in abundant cord blood beta clonotypes but not in memory repertoires.

Trimming took 4 bases from V and 3 from J, leaving 25 bases between them. From germline, CDR1 is SNHLY and CDR2 FYNNEI. The CDR3 loop spans 18 amino acids. This clonotype has a handful of counts. Its cognate antigen is unknown. These same data were also listed under a study on yellow fever vaccine responses in identical twins.

The chain uses TRBV2 and TRBJ2-7, with D tentatively TRBD2 (5 bases). The receptor was derived from a woman between 18 and 29 years old in good health. The sample consisted of CD8+ T cells sorted from blood. CDR3 coding DNA: TGTGCCAGCAGTGTCCGACGGGCGGGTCGCGGGCCGATCTACGAGCAGTACTTC. Translation gives CASSVRRAGRGPIYEQYF.